This is a list of T cell receptor beta chains from one sample in a study of OX40 agonist ivuxolimab in advanced cancers. The data were produced by immunoSEQ multiplex PCR, yet TCRdb's version contains in-frame clones alone and is incomplete. The data hold some 43,000 clones, with just under 90% observed a single time. Sequenced material: CD4+ or CD8+ T cells sorted from blood, taken in a trial of the OX40 agonist ivuxolimab. These receptors came from an adult with an advanced solid tumor such as melanoma, head and neck, liver or kidney cancer. Both conserved end residues are part of each CDR3. A D gene is named only where the DNA matches it firmly. Some rows have no size entry. The others give once, few or many, or a class for an expanded clone.

D gene: .; V gene: TRBV7-9; J gene: TRBJ1-1; clone size: .; CDR3 DNA: TGTGCCAGCGGGCAACAGGGCTACACTGAAGCTTTCTTT; CDR3 protein: CASGQQGYTEAFF
D gene: .; V gene: TRBV11-2; J gene: TRBJ1-1; clone size: .; CDR3 DNA: TGTGCCAGCAGCTTAGTCCTCCAGGGGCGCGTGAACACTGAAGCTTTCTTT; CDR3 protein: CASSLVLQGRVNTEAFF
D gene: .; V gene: TRBV27; J gene: TRBJ1-1; clone size: .; CDR3 DNA: TGTGCCAGCAGTTTAAGCACCCAGACTGAAGCTTTCTTT; CDR3 protein: CASSLSTQTEAFF
D gene: TRBD1; V gene: TRBV19; J gene: TRBJ1-5; clone size: once; CDR3 DNA: TGTGCCAGTAGTATGACAGGGGTCGGACAGCCCCAGCATTTT; CDR3 protein: CASSMTGVGQPQHF
D gene: TRBD1; V gene: TRBV4-3; J gene: TRBJ2-2; clone size: .; CDR3 DNA: TGCGCCACCGGGACAGGGGGCGCCGGGGAGCTGTTTTTT; CDR3 protein: CATGTGGAGELFF
D gene: TRBD2; V gene: TRBV4-2; J gene: TRBJ2-2; clone size: .; CDR3 DNA: TGTGCCAGCAGCCGAACTAGCGGTCGGACCGGGGAGCTGTTTTTT; CDR3 protein: CASSRTSGRTGELFF
D gene: .; V gene: TRBV12-5; J gene: TRBJ1-5; clone size: .; CDR3 DNA: TGTGCTAGTGGTTTGCCTTCGACAGGTACCGGAGTATCCCAGCATTTT; CDR3 protein: CASGLPSTGTGVSQHF
D gene: .; V gene: TRBV7-8; J gene: TRBJ2-7; clone size: .; CDR3 DNA: TGTGCCAGCAGCTTAGCGCTGGGGGTGGACAACGAGCAGTACTTC; CDR3 protein: CASSLALGVDNEQYF
D gene: .; V gene: TRBV7-3; J gene: TRBJ2-1; clone size: .; CDR3 DNA: TGTGCCAGCAGCCCGACCGGGGGGCCCTACAATGAGCAGTTCTTC; CDR3 protein: CASSPTGGPYNEQFF
D gene: TRBD2; V gene: TRBV4-1; J gene: TRBJ2-7; clone size: .; CDR3 DNA: TGCGCCAGCAGCCAAACCTTGGGACTAGGTGGGGACTACGAGCAGTACTTC; CDR3 protein: CASSQTLGLGGDYEQYF
D gene: TRBD1; V gene: TRBV15; J gene: TRBJ2-7; clone size: .; CDR3 DNA: TGTGCCACCAGCGCCGGGACAGGGCTCCACGAGCAGTACTTC; CDR3 protein: CATSAGTGLHEQYF
D gene: .; V gene: TRBV7-8; J gene: TRBJ1-1; clone size: few; CDR3 DNA: TGTGCCAGCAGCTCGTGGGCCTCCGGCGGGGCTGAAGCTTTCTTT; CDR3 protein: CASSSWASGGAEAFF
D gene: TRBD1; V gene: TRBV29-1; J gene: TRBJ1-2; clone size: .; CDR3 DNA: TGCAGCGTTGGGGGGGCAGGGGGCAAGCGGGGCTACACCTTC; CDR3 protein: CSVGGAGGKRGYTF
D gene: .; V gene: TRBV28; J gene: TRBJ1-1; clone size: .; CDR3 DNA: TGTGCCAGCAGTGCAACCGGGACGGAGAACACTGAAGCTTTCTTT; CDR3 protein: CASSATGTENTEAFF
D gene: .; V gene: TRBV30; J gene: TRBJ1-4; clone size: .; CDR3 DNA: TGTGCCTGGAGTGGGGAGGGTTTTAATGAAAAACTGTTTTTT; CDR3 protein: CAWSGEGFNEKLFF
D gene: .; V gene: TRBV16; J gene: TRBJ1-4; clone size: .; CDR3 DNA: TGTGCCAGCAGCCAATTTAACCAACCCTGGGCCCATAATGAAAAACTGTTTTTT; CDR3 protein: CASSQFNQPWAHNEKLFF
D gene: TRBD2; V gene: TRBV19; J gene: TRBJ2-1; clone size: .; CDR3 DNA: TGTGCCAGTAGTCCTCCGGGACTAGCGGGGTACAATGAGCAGTTCTTC; CDR3 protein: CASSPPGLAGYNEQFF
D gene: .; V gene: TRBV5-6; J gene: TRBJ2-1; clone size: .; CDR3 DNA: TGTGCCAGCAGCTTGGGATCCAGCAATGAGCAGTTCTTC; CDR3 protein: CASSLGSSNEQFF
D gene: TRBD1; V gene: TRBV9; J gene: TRBJ1-2; clone size: .; CDR3 DNA: TGTGCCAGCAGCTCGTGGACAGGGCCAAGGGATGGCTACACCTTC; CDR3 protein: CASSSWTGPRDGYTF
D gene: TRBD2; V gene: TRBV13; J gene: TRBJ2-2; clone size: .; CDR3 DNA: TGTGCCAGCAGCTCCAGGGAAGCGGGAGATACGAACACCGGGGAGCTGTTTTTT; CDR3 protein: CASSSREAGDTNTGELFF
D gene: .; V gene: TRBV4-3; J gene: TRBJ1-1; clone size: .; CDR3 DNA: TGCGCCAGCAGCCAAGTGCCGGGGCGGGAGACTGAAGCTTTCTTT; CDR3 protein: CASSQVPGRETEAFF
D gene: TRBD2; V gene: TRBV4-1; J gene: TRBJ2-3; clone size: .; CDR3 DNA: TGCGCCAGCAGCCAAGAGGGTAGCGGGGTCTACTCAGATACGCAGTATTTT; CDR3 protein: CASSQEGSGVYSDTQYF
D gene: .; V gene: TRBV6-5; J gene: TRBJ1-4; clone size: .; CDR3 DNA: TGTGCCAGCAGTTACTCGAGTCGGTTAAATGAAAAACTGTTTTTT; CDR3 protein: CASSYSSRLNEKLFF
D gene: .; V gene: TRBV6-4; J gene: TRBJ2-3; clone size: .; CDR3 DNA: TGTGCCAGCAGTGACCTACCTTTTAAGGGCCCAGATACGCAGTATTTT; CDR3 protein: CASSDLPFKGPDTQYF
D gene: .; V gene: TRBV13; J gene: TRBJ1-5; clone size: .; CDR3 DNA: TGTGCCAGCAGCGTAAGAGGTAGTCGGAGCAATCAGCCCCAGCATTTT; CDR3 protein: CASSVRGSRSNQPQHF
D gene: .; V gene: TRBV29-1; J gene: TRBJ1-1; clone size: medium-sized; CDR3 DNA: TGCAGCGTTGAACAGAACACTGAAGCTTTCTTT; CDR3 protein: CSVEQNTEAFF
D gene: .; V gene: TRBV11-2; J gene: TRBJ1-5; clone size: few; CDR3 DNA: TGTGCCAGCAGCTTAACGGAGAATCAGCCCCAGCATTTT; CDR3 protein: CASSLTENQPQHF
D gene: .; V gene: TRBV5-6; J gene: TRBJ2-1; clone size: .; CDR3 DNA: TGTGCCAGCAGCGCCATTAGTTGGGAGCAGTTCTTC; CDR3 protein: CASSAISWEQFF
D gene: .; V gene: TRBV29-1; J gene: TRBJ1-2; clone size: .; CDR3 DNA: TGCAGCGTTGCCCATGACTATGGCTACACCTTC; CDR3 protein: CSVAHDYGYTF
D gene: TRBD1; V gene: TRBV11-1; J gene: TRBJ2-7; clone size: once; CDR3 DNA: TGTGCCAGCAGCCTCAGGGGGTACGAGCAGTACTTC; CDR3 protein: CASSLRGYEQYF
D gene: .; V gene: TRBV27; J gene: TRBJ2-3; clone size: once; CDR3 DNA: TGTGCCAGCAGTTTAGATGGAGTCTCTAGCACAGATACGCAGTATTTT; CDR3 protein: CASSLDGVSSTDTQYF
D gene: .; V gene: TRBV9; J gene: TRBJ2-3; clone size: .; CDR3 DNA: TGTGCCAGCGGTGGGGGAGGCTTGACAGATACGCAGTATTTT; CDR3 protein: CASGGGGLTDTQYF
D gene: TRBD2; V gene: TRBV14; J gene: TRBJ2-7; clone size: .; CDR3 DNA: TGTGCCAGCAGCCCAAGTTCTAGCGGCTCCTACGAGCAGTACTTC; CDR3 protein: CASSPSSSGSYEQYF
D gene: .; V gene: TRBV9; J gene: TRBJ2-7; clone size: medium-sized; CDR3 DNA: TGTGCCAGCAGCGTAGGGGTCCTCGGGGAGCAGTACTTC; CDR3 protein: CASSVGVLGEQYF
D gene: TRBD2; V gene: TRBV9; J gene: TRBJ2-5; clone size: .; CDR3 DNA: TGTGCCAGCAGCGGGGCTAGCGGGGACCAAGAGACCCAGTACTTC; CDR3 protein: CASSGASGDQETQYF
D gene: TRBD2; V gene: TRBV4-3; J gene: TRBJ2-1; clone size: .; CDR3 DNA: TGCGCCAGCAGCCAAGTATTGAGGCTAGCGGAAAACAATGAGCAGTTCTTC; CDR3 protein: CASSQVLRLAENNEQFF
D gene: .; V gene: TRBV4-1; J gene: TRBJ1-1; clone size: .; CDR3 DNA: TGCGCCAGCAGCCAAGATGGAGTAATTGAAGCTTTCTTT; CDR3 protein: CASSQDGVIEAFF